This is a list of T cell receptor beta chains from one sample in a study of cytomegalovirus exposure and HLA in healthy donors. TCRdb's table, derived via immunoSEQ multiplex PCR, lists solely in-frame clones and lacks some. The sample records 140,000 to 150,000 clones, approximately 78% being singletons. Sequencing was done on a sample of PBMCs. The receptors come from a middle-aged man in good health and CMV-seropositive. Each CDR3 is given without its conserved first and last residue. D genes are given only for firm matches.

J	D	V	CDR3
TRBJ2-2	TRBD2	TRBV11-3	ASSLSGSNTGELF
TRBJ2-1	TRBD1	TRBV28	ASSTRKGAWTEQF
TRBJ2-2	TRBD2	TRBV19	ASSIYGTMNTGELF
TRBJ1-4	-	TRBV5-6	ASGEGGGYLPQLF
TRBJ2-6	-	TRBV30	AWSVQAGANVLT
TRBJ2-5	-	TRBV29-1	SVVWTSGETQY
TRBJ2-6	-	TRBV21-1	ASREARTGNLAGANVLT
TRBJ1-5	TRBD1	TRBV19	ASSRMTGEGNQPQH
TRBJ2-4	-	TRBV10-2	ASREAGSLAQY
TRBJ2-1	-	TRBV7-3	ASSHSHRRNNEQF
TRBJ1-5	TRBD1	TRBV10-3	AIKGTGNQPQH
TRBJ1-1	TRBD1	TRBV18	ASSAGQTNTEAF
TRBJ1-5	-	TRBV5-5	ASSLSPRGNQPQH
TRBJ2-7	-	TRBV2	ASSEGSSYEQY
TRBJ1-3	-	TRBV30	AWTRGRNTIY
TRBJ2-5	-	TRBV6-5	ASSYRGTQY
TRBJ1-5	TRBD1	TRBV30	AWSVDRGSNSNQPQH
TRBJ2-2	TRBD1	TRBV7-9	ASSIGTANTGELF
TRBJ1-5	-	TRBV21-1	ASSTSARDSNQPQH
TRBJ1-3	-	TRBV5-6	ASSLRDEGNTIY
TRBJ2-7	-	TRBV4-1	ASSQARTTNEQY
TRBJ1-2	-	TRBV5-6	ASSFGERANYGYT
TRBJ2-1	TRBD2	TRBV11-1	ASRALIAGVNEQF
TRBJ2-4	-	TRBV4-1	ASSGLLLAKNIQY
TRBJ1-2	TRBD1	TRBV30	ARNTGGYYGYT
TRBJ1-5	TRBD1	TRBV28	ASSFSTGQH
TRBJ1-1	-	TRBV6-5	ASSYVGEGTEAF